The table lists the clone carrying this T cell receptor (beta chain) with a few counts. These data originate in a study of blood T cell repertoires in COVID-19. Study in general: Nucleic acid was either cDNA or gDNA, and it came from T cells, B-cell-depleted T cells, or PBMCs.

Original analysis: Reference gene primers were amplified, and this amplification served to estimate nucleated cell counts. Assay used: immunoSEQ multiplex PCR; TCRdb lists only in-frame clones, some missing. V and J calls and clone size are those listed in that table; D and trimming were worked out from the DNA. The table records a few hundred thousand clones, around four fifths of them present only once. V gave up 2 bases and J gave up 6 bases; unmatched junction bases: 4. The CDR3 sequence is 13 residues long. CDR1 is MNHEY, CDR2 SVGEGT, per germline. The sample taken for sequencing was peripheral blood. The receptor's source is a woman between 50 and 59 years old with active or convalescent COVID-19. The rearrangement joins TRBV6-2 or TRBV6-3 to TRBJ2-7; 7 bases are shared with TRBD2. CDR3 region: CASSYTGGGEQYF. CDR3 nucleotides: TGTGCCAGCAGTTACACGGGAGGTGGCGAGCAGTACTTC.